This T cell receptor beta chain was sequenced in a study of T cell responses to AZD1222 COVID-19 vaccine. Study results and caveats: Only six or seven AZD1222 recipients were seropositive at baseline.

The V and J ends lost 4 bases and 5 bases, in that order; junction bases with no gene match: 8. CDR1 and CDR2 (germline): SGHNT, YYREEE (reference sequence). There are 14 residues in the CDR3. For this clone: Its antigen is unidentified.

The table came from immunoSEQ multiplex PCR; TCRdb's copy has only in-frame clones and leaves some out. Seen here are over 85,000 clones, about 88% observed once, and the top ten hold 1.5% to 2%. Specimen: peripheral blood, collected on day 0 of AZD1222 vaccination. The genes are TRBV5-4 and TRBJ1-2; TRBD1 matches at 7 bases. The origin of this receptor is an adult in good health. This chain's CDR3 is CASSPGVRGYGYTF. Written as DNA, the CDR3 is TGTGCCAGCAGCCCCGGCGTCAGGGGGTATGGCTACACCTTC.